These 9 T cell receptor beta chains originate from one sample sequenced in a study of blood T cell repertoires in COVID-19. Clones were sequenced by immunoSEQ multiplex PCR, and TCRdb holds only the in-frame ones, with some missing. Among tens of thousands of clones listed, around four fifths were seen once. Sequencing was performed on peripheral blood. The receptors shown here come from a man younger than 45 with COVID-19, enrolled during active disease.

This clone has just a few counts. The V gene is TRBV28, the J gene TRBJ1-6, with TRBD1 identical over 9 bases. The J segment lost 5 bases and the V segment lost 6 bases, leaving 5 bases of the junction unmatched. This CDR3 has 15 amino acids. CDR1 and CDR2 from the germline V gene are MDHEN and SYDVKM. The CDR3 reads CASRTGQGHNSPLHF. The DNA for the CDR3 is TGTGCCAGCAGGACCGGACAGGGGCATAATTCACCCCTCCACTTT.

The CDR3 region is CASSRDRARQPQHF. CDR3 DNA: TGTGCCAGCAGCCGAGACAGGGCACGACAGCCCCAGCATTTT. This chain connects TRBV7-8 to TRBJ1-5, with 7 bases aligning to TRBD1. The junction had 8 bases not matched to a gene; V was cut back by 5 bases and J by 7 bases. CDR1 and CDR2 from the germline V gene are SGHVS and FQNEAQ. This CDR3 is built from 14 residues. The full variable domain, with the rest looked up from reference TRBV7-8 and TRBJ1-5, is GAGVSQSPRYKVAKRGQDVALRCDPISGHVSLFWYQQALGQGPEFLTYFQNEAQLDKSGLPSDRFFAERPEGSVSTLKIQRTQQEDSAVYLCASSRDRARQPQHFGDGTRLSIL.

This clone was seen a few times. J is TRBJ1-1 and V is TRBV6-5, with TRBD1 matching over 7 bases. Germline V gene data show CDR1 as MNHEY and CDR2 as SVGAGI. The CDR3 consists of 15 residues. V was pared by 4 bases and J by 5 bases, with 10 bases of the junction left unmatched. The CDR3 DNA sequence: TGTGCCAGCAGTTCTATGACAGGGTCTGGAACTGAAGCTTTCTTT. Amino acids: CASSSMTGSGTEAFF.

This clone was detected once. This chain connects TRBV6-6 to TRBJ2-7, with 8 bases fitting TRBD1. V gave up 5 bases and J gave up 7 bases; unmatched junction bases: 22. In germline, CDR1 is MNHNY, CDR2 SVGAGI (reference sequence). The CDR3 loop spans 18 amino acids. The CDR3 sequence is CASSLRTGPERGPREQYF. For the CDR3, the DNA is TGTGCCAGCAGTCTACGGACAGGGCCTGAAAGAGGGCCGCGGGAGCAGTACTTC.

This sequence joins TRBV5-4 and TRBJ2-5; D remains unclear. In germline, CDR1 is SGHNT, CDR2 YYREEE (reference sequence). Trimming removed 4 bases at V and 4 bases at J, with 8 bases between. This CDR3 is 12 amino acids long. The chain's CDR3 is CASSPFGETQYF. The CDR3 DNA follows: TGTGCCAGCAGCCCCTTCGGAGAGACCCAGTACTTC.

This clone was detected only once. The V gene is TRBV5-1, the J gene TRBJ1-3; TRBD1 is a possible D gene (6 bases). This CDR3 is built from 14 residues. V was pared by 2 bases and J by 4 bases, with 10 bases between. CDR1 and CDR2 (germline): SGHRS, YFSETQ. The CDR3 loop reads CASSLPGVGNTIYF. CDR3 sequence (DNA): TGCGCCAGCAGCTTACCAGGGGTCGGAAACACCATATATTTT.

The chain employs TRBV7-9 and TRBJ2-1; weak D call: TRBD2 (5 bases). The germline CDR1 and CDR2 sequences are SEHNR and FQNEAQ (reference sequence). Trimming stripped 8 bases from V and 5 bases from J, with 10 bases between. This CDR3 spans 12 amino acids. The CDR3 sequence: CASYGLHNEQFF. The CDR3 DNA is TGTGCCAGCTACGGACTGCACAATGAGCAGTTCTTC.

The chain is built from TRBV6-5 and TRBJ2-3, with 9 bases identical to TRBD2. Germline CDR1 and CDR2: MNHEY and SVGAGI. The V gene end was trimmed by 6 bases and the J gene end by 1 base; junction bases not matched to a gene: 2. The CDR3 sequence is 14 residues long. CDR3 amino acids: CASRSSGGTDTQYF. In DNA form, the CDR3 reads TGTGCCAGCAGGTCTAGCGGGGGCACAGATACGCAGTATTTT.

J is TRBJ1-2 and V is TRBV19, with 7 bases matching TRBD1. CDR1 is LNHDA and CDR2 is SQIVND in the germline V gene (reference sequence). CDR3 length: 16 residues. With V trimmed by 5 bases and J by 6 bases, 15 bases remained unmatched. CDR3 loop: CASSHSQGGIRDGYTF. DNA for the CDR3: TGTGCCAGTAGTCACTCCCAGGGGGGTATTAGAGATGGCTACACCTTC. Full variable domain (outside the CDR3, taken from reference TRBV19 and TRBJ1-2): DGGITQSPKYLFRKEGQNVTLSCEQNLNHDAMYWYRQDPGQGLRLIYYSQIVNDFQKGDIAEGYSVSREKKESFPLTVTSAQKNPTAFYLCASSHSQGGIRDGYTFGSGTRLTVV.